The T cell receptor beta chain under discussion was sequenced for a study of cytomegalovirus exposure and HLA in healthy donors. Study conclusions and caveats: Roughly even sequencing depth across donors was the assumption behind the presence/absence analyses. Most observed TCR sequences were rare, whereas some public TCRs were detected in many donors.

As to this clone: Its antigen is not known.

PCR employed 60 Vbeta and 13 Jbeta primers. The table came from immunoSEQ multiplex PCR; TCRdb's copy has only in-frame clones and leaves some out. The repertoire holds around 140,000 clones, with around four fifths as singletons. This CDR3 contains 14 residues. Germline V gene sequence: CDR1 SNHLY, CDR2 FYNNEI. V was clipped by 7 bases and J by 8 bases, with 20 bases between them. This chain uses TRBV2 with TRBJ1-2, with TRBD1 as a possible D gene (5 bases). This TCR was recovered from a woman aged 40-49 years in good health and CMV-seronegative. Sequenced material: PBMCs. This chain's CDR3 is CASIGANLRGGYTF. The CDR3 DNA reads TGTGCCAGCATTGGGGCCAACTTAAGGGGAGGCTACACCTTC. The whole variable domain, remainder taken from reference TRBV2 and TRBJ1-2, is EPEVTQTPSHQVTQMGQEVILRCVPISNHLYFYWYRQILGQKVEFLVSFYNNEISEKSEIFDDQFSVERPDGSNFTLKIRSTKLEDSAMYFCASIGANLRGGYTFGSGTRLTVV.